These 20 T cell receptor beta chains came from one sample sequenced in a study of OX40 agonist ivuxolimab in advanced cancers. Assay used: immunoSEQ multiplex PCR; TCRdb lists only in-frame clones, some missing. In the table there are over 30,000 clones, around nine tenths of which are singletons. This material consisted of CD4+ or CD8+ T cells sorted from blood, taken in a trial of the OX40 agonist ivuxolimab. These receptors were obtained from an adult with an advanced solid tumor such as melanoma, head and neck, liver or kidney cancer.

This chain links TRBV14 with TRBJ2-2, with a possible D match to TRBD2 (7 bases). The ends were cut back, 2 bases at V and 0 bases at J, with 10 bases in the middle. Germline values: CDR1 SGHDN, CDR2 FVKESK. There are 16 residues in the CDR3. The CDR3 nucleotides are TGTGCCAGCAGCCAATTAGGGGGGGCGAACACCGGGGAGCTGTTTTTT. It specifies CASSQLGGANTGELFF. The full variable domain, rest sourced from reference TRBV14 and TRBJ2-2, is EAGVTQFPSHSVIEKGQTVTLRCDPISGHDNLYWYRRVMGKEIKFLLHFVKESKQDESGMPNNRFLAERTGGTYSTLKVQPAELEDSGVYFCASSQLGGANTGELFFGEGSRLTVL.

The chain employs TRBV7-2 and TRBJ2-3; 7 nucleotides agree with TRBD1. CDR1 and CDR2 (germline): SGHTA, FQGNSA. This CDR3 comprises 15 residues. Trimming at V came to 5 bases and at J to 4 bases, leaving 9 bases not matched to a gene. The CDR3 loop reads CASSARQGRADTQYF. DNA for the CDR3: TGTGCCAGCAGCGCCCGACAGGGAAGGGCAGATACGCAGTATTTT.

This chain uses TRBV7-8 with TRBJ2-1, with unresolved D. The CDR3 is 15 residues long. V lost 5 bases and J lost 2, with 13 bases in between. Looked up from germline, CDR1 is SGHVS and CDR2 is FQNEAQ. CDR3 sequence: CASSLGMEPYNEQFF. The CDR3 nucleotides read TGTGCCAGCAGCCTCGGCATGGAGCCCTACAATGAGCAGTTCTTC.

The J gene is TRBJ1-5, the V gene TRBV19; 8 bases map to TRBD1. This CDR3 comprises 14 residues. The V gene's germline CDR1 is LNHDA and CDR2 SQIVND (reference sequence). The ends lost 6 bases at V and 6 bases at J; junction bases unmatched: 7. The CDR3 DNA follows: TGTGCCAGTAGGCAGGGGGCGCGCGGTCAGCCCCAGCATTTT. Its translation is CASRQGARGQPQHF.

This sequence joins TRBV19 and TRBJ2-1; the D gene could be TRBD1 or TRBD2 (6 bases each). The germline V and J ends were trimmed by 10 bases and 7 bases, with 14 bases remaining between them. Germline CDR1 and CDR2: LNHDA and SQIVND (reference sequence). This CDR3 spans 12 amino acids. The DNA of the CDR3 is TGTGCCACGACTAGGGGGGCGAATGAGCAGTTCTTC. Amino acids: CATTRGANEQFF.

In DNA, the CDR3 is TGTGCCAGCAGCCGAAACTTGAGGGTCACAGATACGCAGTATTTT. Protein sequence: CASSRNLRVTDTQYF. V is TRBV7-2 and J is TRBJ2-3; possibly TRBD2 for D (5 bases). CDR1 and CDR2 (germline): SGHTA, FQGNSA. V was clipped by 5 bases and J by 2 bases, with 14 bases between them. The CDR3 length is 15 residues.

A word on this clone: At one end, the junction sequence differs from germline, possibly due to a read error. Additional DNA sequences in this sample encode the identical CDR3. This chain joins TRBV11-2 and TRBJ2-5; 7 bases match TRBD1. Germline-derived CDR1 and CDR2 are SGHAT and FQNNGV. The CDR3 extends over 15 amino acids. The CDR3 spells CASSQQGRDQETQYF. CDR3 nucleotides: TGTGCCAGCAGTCAACAGGGGAGAGACCAAGAAACCCAGTACTTC.

CDR3 region: CASSGGGRGNQETQYF. The CDR3 DNA is TGTGCCAGCAGTGGGGGGGGGAGGGGGAACCAAGAGACCCAGTACTTC. This chain links TRBV6-1 with TRBJ2-5; possible D gene TRBD2, 7 bases. The ends were cut back, 4 bases at V and 0 bases at J, with 15 bases in the middle. CDR1 and CDR2 (germline): MNHNS, SASEGT. The CDR3 sequence is 16 residues long.

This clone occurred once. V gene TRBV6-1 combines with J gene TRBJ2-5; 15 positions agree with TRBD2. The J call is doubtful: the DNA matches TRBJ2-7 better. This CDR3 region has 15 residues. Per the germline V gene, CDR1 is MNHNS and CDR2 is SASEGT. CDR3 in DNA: TGTGCCACAATTCCGGGACTAGCGGGAGGCGACGAGCAGTACTTC. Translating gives CATIPGLAGGDEQYF.

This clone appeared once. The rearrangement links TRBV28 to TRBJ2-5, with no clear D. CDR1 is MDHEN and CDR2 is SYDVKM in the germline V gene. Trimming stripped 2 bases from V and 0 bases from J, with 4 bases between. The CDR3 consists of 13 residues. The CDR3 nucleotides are TGTGCCAGCAGTTTAGGAAACCAAGAGACCCAGTACTTC. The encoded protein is CASSLGNQETQYF.

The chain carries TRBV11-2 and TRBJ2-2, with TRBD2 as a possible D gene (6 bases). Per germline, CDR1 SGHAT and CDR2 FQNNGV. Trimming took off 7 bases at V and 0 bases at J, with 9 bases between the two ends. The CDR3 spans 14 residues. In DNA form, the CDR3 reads TGTGCCAGCAATTGGGGGGCGAACACCGGGGAGCTGTTTTTT. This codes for CASNWGANTGELFF.

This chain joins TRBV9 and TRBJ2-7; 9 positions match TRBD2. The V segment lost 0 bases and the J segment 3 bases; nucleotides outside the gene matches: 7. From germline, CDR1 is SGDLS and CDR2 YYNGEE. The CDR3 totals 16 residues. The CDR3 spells CASSVVAGGSYYEQYF. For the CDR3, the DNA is TGTGCCAGCAGCGTAGTGGCGGGAGGGTCCTACTACGAGCAGTACTTC.

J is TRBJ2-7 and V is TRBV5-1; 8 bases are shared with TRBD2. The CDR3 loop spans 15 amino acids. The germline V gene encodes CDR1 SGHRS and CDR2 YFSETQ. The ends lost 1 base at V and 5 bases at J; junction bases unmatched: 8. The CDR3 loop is CASSLFNSGGDEQYF. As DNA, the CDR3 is TGCGCCAGCAGCTTGTTCAACTCGGGAGGGGACGAGCAGTACTTC.

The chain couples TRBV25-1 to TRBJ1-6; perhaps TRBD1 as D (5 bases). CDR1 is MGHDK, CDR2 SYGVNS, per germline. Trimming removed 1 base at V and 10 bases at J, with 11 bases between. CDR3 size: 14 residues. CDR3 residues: CASSEFPRESPLHF. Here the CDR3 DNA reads TGTGCCAGCAGTGAATTCCCCAGGGAATCACCCCTCCACTTT.

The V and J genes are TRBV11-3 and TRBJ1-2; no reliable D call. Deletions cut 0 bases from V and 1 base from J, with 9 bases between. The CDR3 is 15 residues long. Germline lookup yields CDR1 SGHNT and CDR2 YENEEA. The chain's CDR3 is CASSLDGEDNYGYTF. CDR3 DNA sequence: TGTGCCAGCAGCTTAGATGGGGAAGATAACTATGGCTACACCTTC.

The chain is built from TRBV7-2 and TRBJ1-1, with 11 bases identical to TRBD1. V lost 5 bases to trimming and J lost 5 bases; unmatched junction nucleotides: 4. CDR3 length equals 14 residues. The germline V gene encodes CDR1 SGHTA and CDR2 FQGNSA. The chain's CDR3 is CASSRTGGGTEAFF. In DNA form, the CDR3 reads TGTGCCAGCAGCAGGACAGGGGGCGGGACTGAAGCTTTCTTT.

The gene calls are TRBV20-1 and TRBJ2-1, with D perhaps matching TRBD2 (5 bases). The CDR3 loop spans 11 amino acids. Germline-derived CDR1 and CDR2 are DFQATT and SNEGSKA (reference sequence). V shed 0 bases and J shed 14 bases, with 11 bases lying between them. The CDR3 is CSARDSVREFF. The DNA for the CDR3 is TGCAGTGCTAGAGATAGCGTTAGGGAGTTCTTC.

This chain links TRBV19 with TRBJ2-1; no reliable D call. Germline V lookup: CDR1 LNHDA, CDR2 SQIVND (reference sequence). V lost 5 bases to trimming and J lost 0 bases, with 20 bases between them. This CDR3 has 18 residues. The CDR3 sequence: CASSPLVVRISSYNEQFF. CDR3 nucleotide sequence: TGTGCCAGTAGTCCTCTCGTTGTTCGGATAAGCTCCTACAATGAGCAGTTCTTC.

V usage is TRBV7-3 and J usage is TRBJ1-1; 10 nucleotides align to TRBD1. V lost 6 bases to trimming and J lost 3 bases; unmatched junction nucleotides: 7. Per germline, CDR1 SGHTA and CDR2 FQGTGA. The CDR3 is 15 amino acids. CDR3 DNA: TGTGCCAGCAGTAAAACCGGACAGGGGGACACTGAAGCTTTCTTT. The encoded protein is CASSKTGQGDTEAFF.

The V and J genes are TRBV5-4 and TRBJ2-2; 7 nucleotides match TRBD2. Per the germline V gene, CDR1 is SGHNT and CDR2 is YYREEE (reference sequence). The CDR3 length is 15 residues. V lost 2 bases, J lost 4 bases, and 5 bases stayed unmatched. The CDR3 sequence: CASSFGGSVTGELFF. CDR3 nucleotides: TGTGCCAGCAGCTTCGGCGGGAGTGTCACCGGGGAGCTGTTTTTT.